The rows below give T cell receptor beta chains drawn from one sample of a study of T cell repertoires in cytomegalovirus infection. TCRdb re-derived calls from the reads in MiXCR, one entry per CDR3 protein. The data contain almost 500,000 distinct CDR3 sequences, roughly 12% of them singletons. Sequencing was done on a sample of PBMCs. These receptors all stem from a human donor in good health (CMV status not recorded). Some clones in this sample may be carry-over from other donors' samples. CDR3s include the opening cysteine and the closing phenylalanine or tryptophan. D genes are given only for firm matches. Where a row states a size, it is once, few, many or the class of an expanded clone; other rows omit it.

abundance,j_gene,d_gene,v_gene,CDR3aa,CDR3nt
-,TRBJ1-1,TRBD1,TRBV20-1,CSAIRLRDRGMNTEAFF,TGCAGTGCTATTAGACTCCGGGACAGGGGGATGAACACTGAAGCTTTCTTT
-,TRBJ2-1,TRBD1,TRBV27,CASSPRDSGTWEQFF,TGTGCCAGCAGCCCACGGGACAGTGGGACATGGGAGCAGTTCTTC
few,TRBJ1-1,-,TRBV2,CASTQSENTEAFF,TGTGCCAGTACACAGTCAGAGAACACTGAAGCTTTCTTT
-,TRBJ2-3,-,TRBV29-1,CSVPQPDTQYF,TGCAGCGTCCCCCAGCCAGATACGCAGTATTTT
many,TRBJ1-5,-,TRBV10-1,CASSRDGNQPQHF,TGCGCCAGCAGTAGGGACGGGAATCAGCCCCAGCATTTT
many,TRBJ2-2,TRBD2,TRBV12-3/TRBV12-4,CAGTSGGDTGELFF,TGTGCCGGAACAAGCGGGGGGGACACCGGGGAGCTGTTTTTT
few,TRBJ2-1,-,TRBV5-6,CASSHSEISYNEQFF,TGTGCCAGCAGCCATTCGGAAATCTCCTACAATGAGCAGTTCTTC
many,TRBJ1-1,-,TRBV4-1,CASRDEGAEAFF,TGCGCCAGCAGAGACGAAGGGGCTGAAGCTTTCTTT
many,TRBJ2-7,-,TRBV12-3/TRBV12-4,CASSYQGPYEQYF,TGTGCCAGCAGTTACCAGGGGCCCTACGAGCAGTACTTC
many,TRBJ2-1,-,TRBV7-3,CASSLTGGQPNNEQFF,TGTGCCAGCAGCTTGACCGGGGGGCAGCCTAACAATGAGCAGTTCTTC
-,TRBJ2-3,TRBD2,TRBV20-1,CSARAYALAGEDTQYF,TGCAGTGCTAGAGCCTATGCACTAGCGGGGGAAGATACGCAGTATTTT
many,TRBJ2-7,TRBD1,TRBV19,CATRTGASSYEQYF,TGTGCTACTAGAACAGGGGCCTCCTCCTACGAGCAGTACTTC
many,TRBJ2-5,TRBD1,TRBV7-2,CASSFKGGTGEGTQYF,TGTGCCAGCAGCTTTAAGGGGGGGACAGGGGAAGGAACCCAGTACTTC
many,TRBJ1-5,TRBD1,TRBV28,CASSFGPFTGGLQPQHF,TGTGCCAGCAGTTTTGGGCCATTTACAGGGGGATTACAGCCCCAGCATTTT
-,TRBJ2-5,-,TRBV29-1,CSVEGGGEETQYF,TGCAGCGTTGAAGGAGGAGGGGAGGAGACCCAGTACTTC
many,TRBJ1-1,TRBD1,TRBV10-3,CAIRRVGQGDTEAFF,TGTGCCATCAGACGAGTCGGACAGGGCGACACTGAAGCTTTCTTT